The text below deals with one T cell receptor beta chain. Its matching antigen is unknown. Other nucleotide sequences from this sample produce the same CDR3. This sample is part of a study of T cell repertoires in ileal Crohn's disease. Overall study results and limits: Clonal expansions were more frequent in active smokers than non-smokers at surgery. High-frequency clones were more common in sorted CD8 than CD4 cells.

Time point reported: neoterminal ileum biopsy at postoperative endoscopy, about 6 months after surgery. TCRB immunosequencing input was 400 to 650 nanograms of biopsy DNA per sample. The table came from immunoSEQ multiplex PCR; TCRdb's copy has only in-frame clones and leaves some out. The sample includes over 10,000 clones, approximately 81% of them seen just once. Per the germline V gene, CDR1 is SGHNT and CDR2 is YENEEA. The CDR3 contains 17 residues. Trimming took 3 bases from V and 2 from J, leaving 14 bases between them. The rearrangement uses TRBV11-3 and TRBJ2-6; a possible D gene is TRBD2 (6 bases). This receptor was obtained from an adult with Crohn's disease. The sample was ileal tissue. The CDR3 here is CASSLDLGGAGANVLTF. Here the CDR3 DNA reads TGTGCCAGCAGCTTGGATTTGGGGGGAGCTGGGGCCAACGTCCTGACTTTC.